What follows are 14 T cell receptor beta chains derived from one specimen sequenced in a study of blood T cell repertoires in COVID-19. Assay used: immunoSEQ multiplex PCR; TCRdb lists only in-frame clones, some missing. The sample has a few hundred thousand clones, more than 75% seen once; the top ten hold 1.5% to 2%. The sequencing input was PBMCs or T cells enriched from blood (not recorded which). Every receptor here comes from a woman in her forties or fifties who had recovered from COVID-19.

The chain couples TRBV6-2 or TRBV6-3 to TRBJ2-7, with 8 bases identical to TRBD2. The CDR3 is made up of 15 amino acids. Germline CDR1 MNHEY, CDR2 SVGEGT. After removal of 6 bases from V and 3 bases from J, the junction contained 10 bases not matched to a gene. CDR3 amino acids: CASRPTSGGSYEQYF. Written as DNA, the CDR3 is TGTGCCAGCAGACCTACTAGCGGAGGAAGCTACGAGCAGTACTTC.

This clone was counted only a few times. The chain links TRBV7-2 to TRBJ1-1; D gene ambiguous. Germline loops: CDR1 SGHTA, CDR2 FQGNSA. V was shortened by 5 bases and J by 1 base, with 11 bases between the two germline ends. The CDR3 is 14 amino acids. CDR3 sequence: CASSLRRGNTEAFF. CDR3 nucleotides: TGTGCCAGCAGCCTAAGACGGGGGAACACTGAAGCTTTCTTT.

The DNA of the CDR3 is TGTGCCAGCAGAAGGCTGCAGGACAAGGGCGGGGAGCTGTTTTTT. Its protein is CASRRLQDKGGELFF. The J gene is TRBJ2-2, the V gene TRBV7-9; D might be TRBD1 (5 bases). V lost 6 bases to trimming and J lost 7 bases, with 18 bases between them. The V gene's germline CDR1 is SEHNR and CDR2 FQNEAQ (reference sequence). CDR3 size: 15 residues. Together with reference TRBV7-9 and TRBJ2-2, the CDR3 gives the full variable domain: DTGVSQNPRHKITKRGQNVTFRCDPISEHNRLYWYRQTLGQGPEFLTYFQNEAQLEKSRLLSDRFSAERPKGSFSTLEIQRTEQGDSAMYLCASRRLQDKGGELFFGEGSRLTVL.

This sequence joins TRBV28 and TRBJ1-4, with 8 bases identical to TRBD1. With V trimmed by 7 bases and J by 4 bases, 11 bases remained unmatched. Germline CDR1 reads MDHEN; CDR2 reads SYDVKM. This CDR3 has 16 amino acids. CDR3 sequence reads: CASNRDRSGNNEKLFF. CDR3 coding DNA: TGTGCCAGCAATCGGGACAGGTCGGGGAATAATGAAAAACTGTTTTTT.

CDR3 residues: CASSQEGHPKLFF. The CDR3 DNA follows: TGTGCCAGCAGCCAAGAAGGACACCCAAAACTGTTTTTT. This sequence joins TRBV5-4 and TRBJ1-4; weak D call: TRBD1 (5 bases). The V gene lost 4 bases and the J gene lost 10 bases, with 14 bases spanning the gap. Per the germline V gene, CDR1 is SGHNT and CDR2 is YYREEE (reference sequence). This CDR3 comprises 13 residues.

This sequence joins TRBV12-3 or TRBV12-4 and TRBJ1-1; D not resolved. The CDR3 is made up of 12 amino acids. V lost 3 bases and J lost 3, with 5 bases in between. CDR3 region: CASSFSDTEAFF. The CDR3 DNA follows: TGTGCCAGCAGTTTTAGTGACACTGAAGCTTTCTTT.

This clone was counted a single time. The V call is TRBV28, the J call TRBJ1-2, with D perhaps TRBD1 (6 bases). Looked up from germline, CDR1 is MDHEN and CDR2 is SYDVKM. The CDR3 totals 15 residues. V was shortened by 3 bases and J by 0 bases, with 11 bases between the two germline ends. The CDR3 is CASSLRQVPNYGYTF. Written as DNA, the CDR3 is TGTGCCAGCAGTTTGCGACAGGTGCCTAACTATGGCTACACCTTC.

CDR3 amino acids: CASRSTGFYNEQFF. The CDR3 nucleotides are TGTGCCAGCAGATCTACAGGGTTCTACAATGAGCAGTTCTTC. This chain links TRBV6-5 with TRBJ2-1; D possibly corresponds to TRBD1 (6 bases). V was cut by 6 bases and J by 3 bases, with 12 bases left in between. This CDR3 region has 14 residues. CDR1 MNHEY and CDR2 SVGAGI come from the germline V gene.

This chain joins TRBV5-4 and TRBJ2-1, with 8 nucleotides matching TRBD2. The V gene end was trimmed by 0 bases and the J gene end by 5 bases; junction bases not matched to a gene: 4. Germline assignment: CDR1 SGHNT and CDR2 YYREEE (reference sequence). The CDR3 has 15 residues. DNA for the CDR3: TGTGCCAGCAGCTTGGTGCGCGGGAGGAACAATGAGCAGTTCTTC. It translates to CASSLVRGRNNEQFF.

In its sample, this clone was seen once. V gene TRBV11-2 combines with J gene TRBJ1-6, with a possible D match to TRBD1 (5 bases). The germline V and J ends were trimmed by 10 bases and 0 bases, with 16 bases remaining between them. This CDR3 has 16 amino acids. Germline lookup yields CDR1 SGHAT and CDR2 FQNNGV. CDR3 bases: TGTGCCACCAGGGAGGGATTAAGCTCCTATAATTCACCCCTCCACTTT. Translating it yields CATREGLSSYNSPLHF.

The chain combines TRBV23-1 with TRBJ1-1, with D perhaps matching TRBD1 (5 bases). TRBV23-1 carries the ORF label, with uncertain function. The V gene lost 2 bases and the J gene lost 4 bases, with 20 bases spanning the gap. The CDR3 runs 17 residues. The CDR3 loop is CASSQLPGGVEGTEAFF. CDR3 DNA sequence: TGCGCCAGCAGTCAACTGCCGGGAGGGGTGGAGGGCACTGAAGCTTTCTTT.

The rearrangement links TRBV18 to TRBJ2-3, with D possibly being TRBD1 (5 bases). Germline-derived CDR1 and CDR2 are KGHSH and LQKENI. The germline V and J ends were trimmed by 1 base and 5 bases, with 10 bases remaining between them. This CDR3 spans 14 amino acids. The CDR3 sequence: CASSPRQGEDTQYF. The CDR3 DNA is TGTGCCAGCTCACCACGACAAGGGGAAGATACGCAGTATTTT.

The chain combines TRBV5-6 with TRBJ2-5, with D possibly TRBD2 on 6 matching bases. V lost 4 bases to trimming and J lost 5 bases, with 12 bases between them. CDR1 is SGHDT and CDR2 is YYEEEE in the germline V gene. The length of the CDR3 is 13 residues. Here the CDR3 reads CASSRGRGETQYF. The DNA of the CDR3 is TGTGCCAGCAGCCGCGGACGGGGGGAGACCCAGTACTTC.

This clone was counted once. The chain combines TRBV9 with TRBJ1-1, with D hard to call. Trimming left V 0 bases short and J 0 bases short, with 15 bases between. This CDR3 spans 17 amino acids. Germline V gene sequence: CDR1 SGDLS, CDR2 YYNGEE. In DNA, the CDR3 is TGTGCCAGCAGCGTAGTTACGGGAGGACTCATGAACACTGAAGCTTTCTTT. Its protein is CASSVVTGGLMNTEAFF.